The 10 T cell receptor beta chains reported below all come from one sample, sequenced in a study of blood T cell repertoires in COVID-19. Method: immunoSEQ multiplex PCR; TCRdb's copy keeps in-frame clones and lacks some. The table has approximately 400,000 clones, more than 70% seen once; the top ten hold 1% to 1.5%. Input material: peripheral blood. The receptors originated from a man aged 40-49 years with acute or convalescent COVID-19.

The rearrangement uses TRBV30 and TRBJ1-2; D remains unclear. Between the trimmed V and J ends, which lost 8 bases and 2 bases, there was a span of 9 bases. Germline V gene sequence: CDR1 GTSNPN, CDR2 SVGIG (reference sequence). The CDR3 runs to 11 residues. CDR3 DNA sequence: TGTGCCGAGGGCCTAAACTATGGCTACACCTTC. Residues: CAEGLNYGYTF.

The chain carries TRBV19 and TRBJ2-1, with unresolved D. V lost 7 bases and J lost 6, with 10 bases in between. Germline V CDR1 and CDR2: LNHDA, SQIVND (reference sequence). CDR3 length: 12 residues. CDR3 nucleotide sequence: TGTGCCAGTATTAGTTTAGCCAATGAGCAGTTCTTC. Protein: CASISLANEQFF.

The CDR3 region is CASSQGLRVDGYTF. The CDR3 nucleotides are TGTGCCAGCAGCCAGGGGCTCCGGGTCGATGGCTACACCTTC. V gene TRBV3-1 (or the pseudogene TRBV3-2) combines with J gene TRBJ1-2, with D possibly TRBD1 on 5 matching bases. Germline CDR1 LGHDT, CDR2 YNNKEL (reference sequence). The CDR3 has 14 residues. Trimming shortened V by 3 bases and J by 6 bases, and 14 bases separated the two germline ends.

The chain joins TRBV11-3 to TRBJ1-5, with 8 bases matching TRBD1. The CDR3 is 17 residues long. CDR1 and CDR2 (germline): SGHNT, YENEEA. J lost 6 bases, V lost 2 bases, and 12 bases had no gene match. CDR3 in DNA: TGTGCCAGCAGCTTACCGCCAGGGGGCCTGGGGTGTCAGCCCCAGCATTTT. Its protein product is CASSLPPGGLGCQPQHF.

Many counts were recorded for this clone. The chain uses TRBV9 and TRBJ1-1, with D hard to call. This CDR3 is 12 amino acids long. Germline loops: CDR1 SGDLS, CDR2 YYNGEE. Trimming took 3 bases from V and 7 from J, leaving 10 bases between them. The CDR3: CASSAGFGEAFF. The CDR3 nucleotides are TGTGCCAGCAGCGCGGGATTTGGTGAAGCTTTCTTT. Filled out from reference TRBV9 and TRBJ1-1, the complete variable domain reads DSGVTQTPKHLITATGQRVTLRCSPRSGDLSVYWYQQSLDQGLQFLIQYYNGEERAKGNILERFSAQQFPDLHSELNLSSLELGDSALYFCASSAGFGEAFFGQGTRLTVV.

In its sample, this clone was seen once. The V call is TRBV5-1, the J call TRBJ1-5; TRBD1 might be the D (6 bases). The V end lost 2 bases, the J end lost 4 bases, and 7 bases lay between the germline ends. Looked up from germline, CDR1 is SGHRS and CDR2 is YFSETQ. The CDR3 extends over 13 amino acids. The CDR3 bases are TGCGCCAGCAGCTTTACAGGGAATCAGCCCCAGCATTTT. Its protein product is CASSFTGNQPQHF. Combining the CDR3 with reference TRBV5-1 and TRBJ1-5 gives the whole variable domain KAGVTQTPRYLIKTRGQQVTLSCSPISGHRSVSWYQQTPGQGLQFLFEYFSETQRNKGNFPGRFSGRQFSNSRSEMNVSTLELGDSALYLCASSFTGNQPQHFGDGTRLSIL.

In its sample, this clone was seen once. The genes are TRBV28 and TRBJ1-1; D is possibly TRBD1 (5 bases). Germline CDR1 MDHEN, CDR2 SYDVKM. Trimming removed 6 bases at V and 3 bases at J, with 14 bases between. This CDR3 is 14 amino acids long. DNA of the CDR3: TGTGCCAGCAGATTGGCAGGGAGGTACACTGAAGCTTTCTTT. Translating it yields CASRLAGRYTEAFF.

The V and J genes are TRBV12-5 and TRBJ2-5, with 9 bases that match TRBD1. Germline CDR1 and CDR2: LGHNT and FRNRAP. The CDR3 runs to 15 residues. Trimming took 6 bases from V and 4 from J; bases not matched to a gene: 9. Here the CDR3 reads CASGTGGASGETQYF. Written as DNA, the CDR3 is TGTGCTAGTGGCACAGGGGGCGCTTCTGGAGAGACCCAGTACTTC.

J is TRBJ1-6 and V is TRBV10-1; possibly TRBD1 for D (5 bases). Looked up from germline, CDR1 is WNHNN and CDR2 is SYGVQD (reference sequence). V lost 3 bases to trimming and J lost 9 bases, with 9 bases between them. CDR3 size: 13 residues. In DNA, the CDR3 is TGCGCCAGCAGTGATTTCAGGGTTTCACCCCTCCACTTT. Translation gives CASSDFRVSPLHF.

The chain links TRBV7-2 to TRBJ2-7, with unresolved D. The CDR3 length is 14 residues. Trimming pared 5 bases from V and 2 bases from J, leaving 13 bases between. The germline gives CDR1 SGHTA, CDR2 FQGNSA. The CDR3 is CASSPRYSPYEQYF. For the CDR3, the DNA is TGTGCCAGCAGCCCCCGGTATAGCCCCTACGAGCAGTACTTC.